This is a list of T cell receptor beta chains from one sample in a study of neurological immune-mediated disorders. TCRdb recomputed calls from the 5' RACE reads with MiXCR, one row per CDR3 protein. The table lists 20,000 or so distinct CDR3 sequences, about 15% of them singletons. Sequencing input: PBMCs. The receptors originated from a female donor with HTLV-1-associated myelopathy (HAM/TSP). CDR3s include the opening cysteine and the closing phenylalanine or tryptophan. The D gene is left open where the match is weak. Rows may omit the clone size; those that give it use once, few, many or a size class.

CDR3 protein	CDR3 DNA	clone size	V gene	D gene	J gene
CASLPWGDEQFF	TGTGCCAGCCTCCCCTGGGGAGATGAGCAGTTCTTC	many	TRBV7-2	.	TRBJ2-1
CASSLIGGTDQPQHF	TGCGCCAGCAGCTTAATCGGGGGGACAGATCAGCCCCAGCATTTT	many	TRBV5-1	TRBD1	TRBJ1-5
CASNEGGNEQFF	TGCGCCAGCAACGAGGGAGGTAATGAGCAGTTCTTC	medium-sized	TRBV5-1	.	TRBJ2-1
CASSLTAGMDTQYF	TGTGCCAGCAGCTTAACAGCGGGGATGGATACGCAGTATTTT	many	TRBV7-3	TRBD2	TRBJ2-3
CASSPPRGTGELFF	TGTGCCAGCAGCCCTCCGAGAGGGACCGGGGAGCTGTTTTTT	.	TRBV7-9	.	TRBJ2-2
CASLRAGGLSDTQYF	TGTGCCAGCCTGCGAGCGGGGGGGCTGTCAGATACGCAGTATTTT	many	TRBV7-9	TRBD2	TRBJ2-3
CASSLSRGRYEQYF	TGTGCCAGCAGCTTGAGCAGGGGCCGCTACGAGCAGTACTTC	many	TRBV7-8	.	TRBJ2-7
CASSPIAGRTDTQYF	TGTGCCAGCAGCCCCATAGCGGGACGCACAGATACGCAGTATTTT	many	TRBV7-6	TRBD2	TRBJ2-3
CSARDVGGESGELFF	TGCAGTGCTAGAGATGTGGGGGGGGAGTCCGGGGAGCTGTTTTTT	many	TRBV20-1	TRBD2	TRBJ2-2
CASSLYGQGATEAFF	TGTGCCAGCAGTTTGTACGGCCAGGGGGCCACTGAAGCTTTCTTT	.	TRBV12-3/TRBV12-4	TRBD1	TRBJ1-1